What follows are 10 T cell receptor beta chains derived from one specimen sequenced in a study of human CD4 T cells and Enterobacteriaceae. The method was immunoSEQ multiplex PCR; TCRdb's version includes in-frame clones alone and lacks a portion of them. The table records tens of thousands of clones, approximately 82% of them present only once. Memory CD4+ T cells were sorted as all CD4+ cells except CD45RA+CCR7+CD95- naive cells, over 95% pure. Material: memory CD4+ T cells from blood. These receptors all come from a human donor in good health.

This clone showed up just once. The chain links TRBV28 to TRBJ2-7, with 7 bases aligning to TRBD1. J lost 3 bases, V lost 8 bases, and 7 bases had no gene match. Germline CDR1 is MDHEN and CDR2 is SYDVKM. The CDR3 spans 13 residues. The CDR3 DNA reads TGTGCCAGCTACGACAGGGCCGACTACGAGCAGTACTTC. It yields the protein CASYDRADYEQYF. Looking up the rest from reference TRBV28 and TRBJ2-7 gives the full variable domain: DVKVTQSSRYLVKRTGEKVFLECVQDMDHENMFWYRQDPGLGLRLIYFSYDVKMKEKGDIPEGYSVSREKKERFSLILESASTNQTSMYLCASYDRADYEQYFGPGTRLTVT.

The V and J genes are TRBV5-4 and TRBJ2-7; tentative D call: TRBD1 (6 bases). Germline values: CDR1 SGHNT, CDR2 YYREEE (reference sequence). V lost 0 bases and J 2 bases, leaving 15 bases between the germline ends. This CDR3 contains 16 residues. The chain's CDR3 is CASSLEGHLRTYEQYF. As DNA, the CDR3 is TGTGCCAGCAGCTTGGAGGGACACCTGAGAACCTACGAGCAGTACTTC.

V usage is TRBV7-2 and J usage is TRBJ2-5; 7 nucleotides align to TRBD2. The CDR3 sequence is 13 residues long. The V gene's germline CDR1 is SGHTA and CDR2 FQGNSA. V shed 6 bases, J shed 1 base, and the junction held 2 bases outside the gene matches. CDR3 amino acids: CASRWEGQETQYF. Written as DNA, the CDR3 is TGTGCCAGCAGGTGGGAGGGCCAAGAGACCCAGTACTTC.

The V call is TRBV5-4, the J call TRBJ2-3; 9 nucleotides align to TRBD1. Germline loops: CDR1 SGHNT, CDR2 YYREEE (reference sequence). The CDR3 contains 14 residues. Trimming removed 4 bases from V and 5 bases from J; junction bases left unmatched: 5. CDR3 region: CASSPWTGEDTQYF. The DNA of the CDR3 is TGTGCCAGCAGCCCATGGACAGGGGAAGATACGCAGTATTTT.

CDR3 coding DNA: TGTGCCAGCTCCGCTAGCCGGTCCACAGATACGCAGTATTTT. Protein sequence: CASSASRSTDTQYF. V and J are TRBV9 and TRBJ2-3; D might be TRBD2 (5 bases). The germline V and J ends were trimmed by 7 bases and 2 bases, with 14 bases remaining between them. The CDR3 spans 14 residues. Germline-derived CDR1 and CDR2 are SGDLS and YYNGEE. Full variable domain (rest looked up from reference TRBV9 and TRBJ2-3): DSGVTQTPKHLITATGQRVTLRCSPRSGDLSVYWYQQSLDQGLQFLIQYYNGEERAKGNILERFSAQQFPDLHSELNLSSLELGDSALYFCASSASRSTDTQYFGPGTRLTVL.

The J gene is TRBJ2-1, the V gene TRBV18; TRBD1 matches at 10 bases. Trimming at V came to 4 bases and at J to 4 bases, leaving 10 bases not matched to a gene. The germline CDR1 and CDR2 sequences are KGHSH and LQKENI. CDR3 size: 17 residues. Here the CDR3 DNA reads TGTGCCAGCTCACAGCCCATGGGACAGGGGATTTACAATGAGCAGTTCTTC. Translating gives CASSQPMGQGIYNEQFF.

This clone was recorded only once. The gene calls are TRBV7-9 and TRBJ2-3; 7 bases fit TRBD2. The CDR3 covers 17 residues. V shed 1 base, J shed 0 bases, and the junction held 7 bases outside the gene matches. Germline V CDR1 and CDR2: SEHNR, FQNEAQ (reference sequence). The CDR3 is CASSLGISGPSTDTQYF. CDR3 nucleotide sequence: TGTGCCAGCAGCTTAGGTATTAGCGGGCCTAGCACAGATACGCAGTATTTT.

V usage is TRBV7-2 and J usage is TRBJ2-3; D is undetermined. The CDR3 is made up of 13 amino acids. The germline V and J ends were trimmed by 5 bases and 2 bases, with 8 bases remaining between them. Germline CDR1 is SGHTA and CDR2 is FQGNSA. This CDR3 reads CASSPTDTDTQYF. The CDR3, as DNA: TGTGCCAGCAGCCCGACCGACACAGATACGCAGTATTTT. The full variable domain, rest sourced from reference TRBV7-2 and TRBJ2-3, is GAGVSQSPSNKVTEKGKDVELRCDPISGHTALYWYRQSLGQGLEFLIYFQGNSAPDKSGLPSDRFSAERTGGSVSTLTIQRTQQEDSAVYLCASSPTDTDTQYFGPGTRLTVL.

CDR3 coding DNA: TGCAGCGTTGCTCTCCAGGAGGGCTACGAGCAGTACTTC. It codes for CSVALQEGYEQYF. The genes are TRBV29-1 and TRBJ2-7; possible D gene TRBD2, 6 bases. There are 13 residues in the CDR3. Germline CDR1 reads SQVTM; CDR2 reads ANQGSEA. V gave up 4 bases and J gave up 3 bases, with 13 bases separating them.

This chain uses TRBV5-1 with TRBJ2-3, with 9 bases matching TRBD1. The trim removed 8 bases at V and 4 bases at J, leaving 11 bases unmatched. Germline V CDR1 and CDR2: SGHRS, YFSETQ. CDR3 length equals 15 residues. CDR3 bases: TGCGCCAGTGGGCCGGGACAGGGCTTTGCAGATACGCAGTATTTT. Its protein is CASGPGQGFADTQYF.